The 20 T cell receptor beta chains given below trace back to one sample, sequenced in a study of blood T cell repertoires in COVID-19. Data came from immunoSEQ multiplex PCR; TCRdb stores just in-frame clones and leaves some out. The sample shows about 210,000 clones, 90% to 95% of them seen only once. Input material: peripheral blood. The receptors derive from a man aged 30 to 39 with acute or convalescent COVID-19.

The V gene is TRBV9, the J gene TRBJ2-5; D remains unclear. CDR1 SGDLS and CDR2 YYNGEE come from the germline V gene. Trimming took off 0 bases at V and 5 bases at J, with 14 bases between the two ends. The CDR3 covers 15 residues. Here the CDR3 DNA reads TGTGCCAGCAGCGTAGCGAGCACTACGACGGAGACCCAGTACTTC. This encodes CASSVASTTTETQYF.

This chain links TRBV19 with TRBJ1-2; D is possibly TRBD1 (6 bases). The germline V gene encodes CDR1 LNHDA and CDR2 SQIVND (reference sequence). The CDR3 has 13 residues. The ends were cut back, 6 bases at V and 3 bases at J, with 11 bases in the middle. This chain's CDR3 is CASRKDSHYGYTF. Written as DNA, the CDR3 is TGTGCCAGTAGAAAGGACAGCCACTATGGCTACACCTTC.

The chain carries TRBV7-9 and TRBJ1-2; tentatively, D is TRBD1 (6 bases). Per the germline V gene, CDR1 is SEHNR and CDR2 is FQNEAQ (reference sequence). Trimming cost V 1 base and J 8 bases, with 8 bases left between them. This CDR3 is 12 amino acids long. The CDR3 reads CASSLEGGGYTF. The CDR3 DNA reads as TGTGCCAGCAGCTTAGAAGGGGGAGGCTACACCTTC.

V and J are TRBV27 and TRBJ2-6, with D hard to call. The germline CDR1 and CDR2 sequences are MNHEY and SMNVEV (reference sequence). The CDR3 runs to 15 residues. Trimming removed 6 bases from V and 2 bases from J, with 11 bases in between. CDR3 amino acids: CASSFKEAGANVLTF. CDR3 sequence (DNA): TGTGCCAGCAGCTTCAAAGAGGCTGGGGCCAACGTCCTGACTTTC. Together with reference TRBV27 and TRBJ2-6, the CDR3 gives the full variable domain: EAQVTQNPRYLITVTGKKLTVTCSQNMNHEYMSWYRQDPGLGLRQIYYSMNVEVTDKGDVPEGYKVSRKEKRNFPLILESPSPNQTSLYFCASSFKEAGANVLTFGAGSRLTVL.

This chain links TRBV5-6 with TRBJ2-7; D not certain. V was shortened by 3 bases and J by 5 bases, with 12 bases between the two germline ends. CDR1 and CDR2 from the germline V gene are SGHDT and YYEEEE. The CDR3 extends over 13 amino acids. The CDR3, as DNA: TGTGCCAGCAGCTCACAACAGTCTGACGAGCAGTACTTC. This translates into CASSSQQSDEQYF.

The chain carries TRBV5-1 and TRBJ2-3, with D possibly being TRBD2 (5 bases). Germline V lookup: CDR1 SGHRS, CDR2 YFSETQ. CDR3 length equals 15 residues. Trimming took 1 base from V and 2 from J, leaving 11 bases between them. The CDR3, as DNA: TGCGCCAGCAGCTTGTTCGGGCGGGCCACAGATACGCAGTATTTT. It yields the protein CASSLFGRATDTQYF.

The chain recombines TRBV6-1 with TRBJ2-3; a possible D gene is TRBD1 (6 bases). Germline V gives CDR1 MNHNS, CDR2 SASEGT. The V gene lost 4 bases and the J gene lost 1 base, with 15 bases spanning the gap. This CDR3 spans 16 amino acids. The CDR3 region is CASSAHGGGGTDTQYF. The CDR3 DNA follows: TGTGCCAGCAGTGCGCATGGGGGCGGTGGCACAGATACGCAGTATTTT.

The rearrangement joins TRBV7-8 to TRBJ2-2, with no clear D. Germline-derived CDR1 and CDR2 are SGHVS and FQNEAQ. The V gene lost 6 bases and the J gene lost 0 bases, with 14 bases spanning the gap. The CDR3 consists of 16 residues. The CDR3 region has the DNA TGTGCCAGCAGAGCTAATACGGTGCCGAACACCGGGGAGCTGTTTTTT. It codes for CASRANTVPNTGELFF.

The V call is TRBV14, the J call TRBJ2-5; D unresolved. There are 14 residues in the CDR3. Germline-derived CDR1 and CDR2 are SGHDN and FVKESK. The V end lost 4 bases, the J end lost 2 bases, and 11 bases lay between the germline ends. CDR3 protein: CASSLRVTQETQYF. Here the CDR3 DNA reads TGTGCCAGCAGCCTTCGGGTCACACAAGAGACCCAGTACTTC.

V and J are TRBV27 and TRBJ1-5; 8 bases map to TRBD1. The V segment lost 3 bases and the J segment 2 bases; nucleotides outside the gene matches: 6. Germline V lookup: CDR1 MNHEY, CDR2 SMNVEV (reference sequence). There are 16 residues in the CDR3. CDR3 sequence: CASSFTGQGGNQPQHF. CDR3 DNA: TGTGCCAGCAGTTTCACCGGACAGGGTGGCAATCAGCCCCAGCATTTT.

This chain links TRBV7-9 with TRBJ2-5; TRBD1 agrees at 7 bases. The CDR3 consists of 15 residues. Germline V gives CDR1 SEHNR, CDR2 FQNEAQ (reference sequence). V was pared by 2 bases and J by 5 bases, with 8 bases of the junction left unmatched. The CDR3 nucleotides are TGTGCCAGCAGCTTACGTACAGGGGAGTCGGAGACCCAGTACTTC. It specifies CASSLRTGESETQYF. Based on the CDR3 plus reference TRBV7-9 and TRBJ2-5, the full variable domain is DTGVSQNPRHKITKRGQNVTFRCDPISEHNRLYWYRQTLGQGPEFLTYFQNEAQLEKSRLLSDRFSAERPKGSFSTLEIQRTEQGDSAMYLCASSLRTGESETQYFGPGTRLLVL.

This chain links TRBV6-1 with TRBJ1-6, with D maybe TRBD1 (5 bases). Germline V gene sequence: CDR1 MNHNS, CDR2 SASEGT. The CDR3 spans 17 residues. V lost 0 bases to trimming and J lost 0 bases, with 9 bases between them. The CDR3 DNA reads TGTGCCAGCAGTGAAGCGGGGCCCCTCTCCTATAATTCACCCCTCCACTTT. Protein sequence: CASSEAGPLSYNSPLHF.

V gene TRBV19 combines with J gene TRBJ1-2; 7 nucleotides match TRBD1. CDR3 length equals 16 residues. CDR1 LNHDA and CDR2 SQIVND come from the germline V gene (reference sequence). Trimming at V came to 4 bases and at J to 4 bases, leaving 12 bases not matched to a gene. CDR3 DNA sequence: TGTGCCAGTAGTACCCTTCCTCAACAGGGGTTCTATGGCTACACCTTC. Its protein is CASSTLPQQGFYGYTF. The variable domain in full, completed from reference TRBV19 and TRBJ1-2, reads DGGITQSPKYLFRKEGQNVTLSCEQNLNHDAMYWYRQDPGQGLRLIYYSQIVNDFQKGDIAEGYSVSREKKESFPLTVTSAQKNPTAFYLCASSTLPQQGFYGYTFGSGTRLTVV.

V usage is TRBV7-3 and J usage is TRBJ1-2; 8 nucleotides align to TRBD1. J lost 14 bases, V lost 0 bases, and 11 bases had no gene match. The V gene's germline CDR1 is SGHTA and CDR2 FQGTGA. This CDR3 spans 14 amino acids. The CDR3 here is CASSLTQGARVQTF. The CDR3, as DNA: TGTGCCAGCAGCTTAACGCAGGGGGCCCGGGTTCAGACCTTC.

This clone has just a few counts. The CDR3 region has the DNA TGTGCCAGCAATGCACAGGGATTAGGAAACATTCAGTACTTC. It specifies CASNAQGLGNIQYF. The chain is built from TRBV6-6 and TRBJ2-4, with a weak D call TRBD1 (6 bases). Trimming took 7 bases from V and 6 from J, leaving 16 bases between them. This CDR3 contains 14 residues. CDR1 and CDR2 from the germline V gene are MNHNY and SVGAGI (reference sequence).

The chain couples TRBV24-1 to TRBJ2-5, with a possible D match to TRBD1 (5 bases). Germline V lookup: CDR1 KGHDR, CDR2 SFDVKD. V was cut by 4 bases and J by 2 bases, with 16 bases left in between. There are 16 residues in the CDR3. CDR3: CATSDPTDPEQETQYF. CDR3 DNA: TGTGCCACCAGTGACCCGACAGACCCAGAACAAGAGACCCAGTACTTC.

The chain links TRBV7-3 to TRBJ1-1; weak D call: TRBD1 (5 bases). From germline, CDR1 is SGHTA and CDR2 FQGTGA. The CDR3 runs to 13 residues. The V and J ends lost 2 bases and 4 bases respectively, with 8 bases between them. The CDR3 sequence: CASSLGASTEAFF. For the CDR3, the DNA is TGTGCCAGCAGCTTAGGGGCTAGCACTGAAGCTTTCTTT. Full variable domain (missing parts from reference TRBV7-3 and TRBJ1-1): GAGVSQTPSNKVTEKGKYVELRCDPISGHTALYWYRQSLGQGPEFLIYFQGTGAADDSGLPNDRFFAVRPEGSVSTLKIQRTERGDSAVYLCASSLGASTEAFFGQGTRLTVV.

This rearrangement joins TRBV7-6 to TRBJ1-3, with D hard to call. CDR3 size: 12 residues. The V end was cut by 5 bases, the J end by 7 bases, with 9 bases between. The V gene's germline CDR1 is SGHVS and CDR2 FNYEAQ. The CDR3 protein is CASSPSRNTIYF. The CDR3 DNA follows: TGTGCCAGCAGCCCCTCACGGAACACCATATATTTT.

The chain uses TRBV10-2 and TRBJ1-1; weak D call: TRBD1 (5 bases). This CDR3 comprises 14 residues. V was cut by 3 bases and J by 5 bases, with 13 bases left in between. The germline V gene has CDR1 WSHSY and CDR2 SAAADI. The CDR3 reads CASSEPAGGTEAFF. As DNA, the CDR3 is TGCGCCAGCAGTGAACCCGCGGGGGGGACTGAAGCTTTCTTT.

The chain links TRBV6-6 to TRBJ2-1, with 8 bases lining up with TRBD2. The trim removed 6 bases at V and 3 bases at J, leaving 10 bases unmatched. The CDR3 loop spans 16 amino acids. Germline assignment: CDR1 MNHNY and CDR2 SVGAGI (reference sequence). The CDR3 DNA reads TGTGCCAGCAGCCCGTTAAGCGGGAGCTTCTACAATGAGCAGTTCTTC. This codes for CASSPLSGSFYNEQFF.